This paragraph reports one TCR beta chain. Its antigen is unknown. Germline V gene data show CDR1 as SGHAT and CDR2 as FQNNGV. The CDR3 runs to 13 residues. V was pared by 6 bases and J by 1 base, with 9 bases between. Using immunoSEQ multiplex PCR, the repertoire was profiled, and TCRdb retains in-frame clones only, with some absent. The sample contains around 140,000 clones, approximately 88% of which appear only once. The source of the sample is a study of T cell responses to AZD1222 COVID-19 vaccine. The study's findings and limits: Baseline serology detected seropositivity in only a handful of AZD1222 recipients. Unmutated variant regions are reportedly targeted by nearly half of spike-specific TCRs.

Sequenced material: peripheral blood, taken on day 0 of AZD1222 vaccination. The chain couples TRBV11-2 to TRBJ2-5; TRBD2 might be the D (6 bases). The TCR originated in an adult in good health. CDR3 in amino acids: CASRRGSQETQYF. The CDR3 DNA follows: TGTGCCAGCAGGCGGGGCAGCCAAGAGACCCAGTACTTC.